The 32 T cell receptor beta chains reported below all come from one sample, sequenced in a study of blood T cell repertoires in COVID-19. Using immunoSEQ multiplex PCR, the repertoire was profiled, and TCRdb retains in-frame clones only, with some absent. The data show approximately 120,000 clones, with roughly 85% seen just once and 15% to 20% held by the top ten. Sequenced: peripheral blood. The receptors were sampled from a woman aged 60-75 years with acute or convalescent COVID-19.

This clone was seen more than once but under ten times. This chain joins TRBV10-3 and TRBJ1-1; D gene unclear. Trimming pared 8 bases from V and 3 bases from J, leaving 13 bases between. Germline assignment: CDR1 ENHRY and CDR2 SYGVKD. The CDR3 runs to 13 residues. CDR3 amino acids: CAIGEGFDTEAFF. The CDR3 DNA reads as TGTGCCATCGGGGAGGGTTTCGACACTGAAGCTTTCTTT.

The chain couples TRBV3-1 (or the pseudogene TRBV3-2) to TRBJ1-4; TRBD1 matches at 8 bases. The CDR3 runs 15 residues. Unmatched junction bases numbered 4, after V lost 4 bases and J lost 3 bases. Germline V CDR1 and CDR2: LGHDT, YNNKEL (reference sequence). CDR3 coding DNA: TGTGCCAGCAGCCTTCAGGGGGCGGCTAATGAAAAACTGTTTTTT. Amino acid sequence: CASSLQGAANEKLFF.

The chain employs TRBV3-1 (or the pseudogene TRBV3-2) and TRBJ2-7; the D is unclear. Germline values: CDR1 LGHDT, CDR2 YNNKEL (reference sequence). This CDR3 is 13 amino acids long. The V and J ends lost 0 bases and 6 bases respectively, with 9 bases between them. The chain's CDR3 is CASSQDRGSEQYF. The CDR3 nucleotides read TGTGCCAGCAGCCAAGACCGAGGATCCGAGCAGTACTTC.

The rearrangement uses TRBV30 and TRBJ1-5; 9 bases are shared with TRBD1. Germline V CDR1 and CDR2: GTSNPN, SVGIG (reference sequence). CDR3 size: 14 residues. The V and J ends lost 3 bases and 4 bases, in that order; junction bases with no gene match: 4. The CDR3 DNA reads as TGTGCCTGGAGCGTTGACAGGGGGAATCAGCCCCAGCATTTT. Translating gives CAWSVDRGNQPQHF.

The V and J genes are TRBV10-2 and TRBJ2-7, with 7 bases that match TRBD2. Germline V lookup: CDR1 WSHSY, CDR2 SAAADI. CDR3 length: 17 amino acids. V was clipped by 8 bases and J by 3 bases; unmatched bases: 19. The CDR3 DNA is TGCGCCAGCGGAGAACTAGCGCCTCAGACTTTTTTCTACGAGCAGTACTTC. Translation: CASGELAPQTFFYEQYF.

The chain carries TRBV7-9 and TRBJ1-5; weak D call: TRBD1 (6 bases). Between the trimmed V and J ends, which lost 1 base and 0 bases, there was a span of 13 bases. Germline V CDR1 and CDR2: SEHNR, FQNEAQ (reference sequence). The CDR3 totals 17 residues. DNA for the CDR3: TGTGCCAGCAGCTTAGAGTCACGGACAGATAGCAATCAGCCCCAGCATTTT. This gives the protein CASSLESRTDSNQPQHF.

This rearrangement joins TRBV7-2 to TRBJ1-2; D unresolved. The CDR3 is made up of 13 amino acids. Trimming cost V 2 bases and J 4 bases, with 8 bases left between them. Germline V lookup: CDR1 SGHTA, CDR2 FQGNSA. The CDR3 here is CASSLTALYGYTF. In nucleotides, the CDR3 is TGTGCCAGCAGCTTAACAGCTCTCTATGGCTACACCTTC.

The chain couples TRBV6-6 to TRBJ2-7; D gene unclear. The length of the CDR3 is 13 residues. V lost 5 bases, J lost 2 bases, and 10 bases lay in between. CDR1 MNHNY and CDR2 SVGAGI come from the germline V gene (reference sequence). The CDR3 DNA reads as TGTGCCAGCAGTCCTGGAGTCCCCTACGAGCAGTACTTC. Translated: CASSPGVPYEQYF.

CDR3 sequence reads: CASSALSRGGTGELFF. The CDR3 nucleotides read TGTGCCAGCAGCGCCCTTTCCCGGGGGGGCACCGGGGAGCTGTTTTTT. The chain has TRBV9 and TRBJ2-2, with 8 bases matching TRBD2. The CDR3 consists of 16 residues. V shed 3 bases, J shed 4 bases, and the junction held 8 bases outside the gene matches. Germline V gene lookup returns CDR1 SGDLS and CDR2 YYNGEE.

This chain uses TRBV7-2 with TRBJ1-2, with 7 bases fitting TRBD1. J lost 4 bases, V lost 0 bases, and 8 bases had no gene match. Germline V lookup: CDR1 SGHTA, CDR2 FQGNSA. The CDR3 totals 16 residues. CDR3 nucleotides: TGTGCCAGCAGCTTAGCCCCAGTGACAGGGCCCTATGGCTACACCTTC. Amino acids: CASSLAPVTGPYGYTF.

The rearrangement uses TRBV7-9 and TRBJ1-2; D perhaps matches TRBD1 (6 bases). The germline V gene encodes CDR1 SEHNR and CDR2 FQNEAQ (reference sequence). V lost 6 bases and J 3 bases, leaving 17 bases between the germline ends. This CDR3 spans 15 amino acids. The CDR3 nucleotides are TGTGCCAGCAGGCTCCCGGGGGGGCAGGACTATGGCTACACCTTC. Translating it yields CASRLPGGQDYGYTF.

This chain uses TRBV15 with TRBJ2-1; D gene ambiguous. Trimming cost V 4 bases and J 7 bases, with 11 bases left between them. The CDR3 has 13 amino acids. Germline-derived CDR1 and CDR2 are LNHNV and YYDKDF (reference sequence). CDR3: CATSNQLTNEQFF. DNA for the CDR3: TGTGCCACCAGCAACCAGTTGACTAATGAGCAGTTCTTC.

The chain has TRBV5-1 and TRBJ2-5; 7 positions match TRBD1. After removal of 3 bases from V and 2 bases from J, the junction contained 7 bases not matched to a gene. The CDR3 contains 15 residues. The V gene's germline CDR1 is SGHRS and CDR2 YFSETQ. CDR3 nucleotides: TGCGCCAGCAGCTCATTAGGACAGGCGCAAGAGACCCAGTACTTC. Translation gives CASSSLGQAQETQYF.

The chain employs TRBV29-1 and TRBJ1-3; 7 bases align to TRBD1. V shed 7 bases, J shed 4 bases, and the junction held 10 bases outside the gene matches. Germline CDR1 and CDR2: SQVTM and ANQGSEA. The CDR3 consists of 14 residues. The CDR3: CSALTGSRGNTIYF. For the CDR3, the DNA is TGCAGCGCTCTGACAGGGTCGCGGGGAAACACCATATATTTT.

The gene calls are TRBV30 and TRBJ2-2; 12 nucleotides agree with TRBD1. The CDR3 loop spans 16 amino acids. The germline V gene has CDR1 GTSNPN and CDR2 SVGIG (reference sequence). The V and J ends lost 3 bases and 6 bases, in that order; junction bases with no gene match: 8. CDR3 region: CAWRETGQGASGELFF. DNA for the CDR3: TGTGCCTGGAGAGAGACGGGACAGGGGGCTTCCGGGGAGCTGTTTTTT. The full variable domain, in which reference TRBV30 and TRBJ2-2 provide the parts outside the CDR3, is SQTIHQWPATLVQPVGSPLSLECTVEGTSNPNLYWYRQAAGRGLQLLFYSVGIGQISSEVPQNLSASRPQDRQFILSSKKLLLSDSGFYLCAWRETGQGASGELFFGEGSRLTVL.

The gene calls are TRBV10-3 and TRBJ1-1; D not certain. The germline CDR1 and CDR2 sequences are ENHRY and SYGVKD. Trimming took off 0 bases at V and 4 bases at J, with 6 bases between the two ends. This CDR3 spans 13 amino acids. This chain's CDR3 is CAISESEGTEAFF. The CDR3 bases are TGTGCCATCAGTGAGTCAGAGGGCACTGAAGCTTTCTTT.

The chain links TRBV7-2 to TRBJ1-2; 8 positions agree with TRBD1. V was clipped by 4 bases and J by 8 bases; unmatched bases: 6. Germline values: CDR1 SGHTA, CDR2 FQGNSA. The CDR3 contains 13 residues. The CDR3 here is CASSWDRSMGYTF. The DNA of the CDR3 is TGTGCCAGCAGCTGGGACAGGTCCATGGGCTACACCTTC.

The rearrangement joins TRBV7-9 to TRBJ1-1, with D possibly TRBD1 on 6 matching bases. V was trimmed by 5 bases and J by 2 bases, leaving 18 bases between them. Germline CDR1 is SEHNR and CDR2 is FQNEAQ (reference sequence). The CDR3 runs 16 residues. For the CDR3, the DNA is TGTGCCAGCAGCCCCGTAAAATCAGGGGCCAACACTGAAGCTTTCTTT. Its protein product is CASSPVKSGANTEAFF.

This clone turned up a few times. This rearrangement joins TRBV29-1 to TRBJ1-2; no definite D call. The CDR3 consists of 14 residues. V lost 0 bases, J lost 4 bases, and 12 bases lay in between. Germline values: CDR1 SQVTM, CDR2 ANQGSEA. The DNA of the CDR3 is TGCAGCGTTGAAGATCTTGGTATTAGCTATGGCTACACCTTC. It specifies CSVEDLGISYGYTF.

The J gene is TRBJ2-7, the V gene TRBV27, with TRBD1 identical over 7 bases. V trimming: 8 bases; J trimming: 3 bases; junction bases outside the gene matches: 7. The CDR3 sequence is 13 residues long. Per the germline V gene, CDR1 is MNHEY and CDR2 is SMNVEV (reference sequence). Written as DNA, the CDR3 is TGTGCCAGCGGGGACAGCCCCTTCTACGAGCAGTACTTC. Translation: CASGDSPFYEQYF.

The chain carries TRBV6-5 and TRBJ1-2, with a weak D call TRBD1 (5 bases). The V end was cut by 0 bases, the J end by 2 bases, with 10 bases between. The CDR3 extends over 15 amino acids. CDR1 is MNHEY, CDR2 SVGAGI, per germline. The CDR3 region is CASSYSGGLNYGYTF. The CDR3 coding sequence is TGTGCCAGCAGTTACTCCGGGGGACTCAACTATGGCTACACCTTC.

V is TRBV19 and J is TRBJ1-5, with D unresolved. Trimming took 5 bases from V and 5 from J, leaving 19 bases between them. CDR1 and CDR2 from the germline V gene are LNHDA and SQIVND (reference sequence). This CDR3 is 16 amino acids long. The chain's CDR3 is CASSPILRGSHQPQHF. CDR3 coding DNA: TGTGCCAGTAGTCCCATATTACGAGGCAGCCATCAGCCCCAGCATTTT.

V gene TRBV24-1 combines with J gene TRBJ1-5; a possible D gene is TRBD1 (5 bases). The V end lost 9 bases, the J end lost 1 base, and 12 bases lay between the germline ends. Looked up from germline, CDR1 is KGHDR and CDR2 is SFDVKD. The CDR3 length is 14 residues. The CDR3: CATAGLGSNQPQHF. Written as DNA, the CDR3 is TGTGCCACCGCAGGGCTGGGGAGCAATCAGCCCCAGCATTTT.

The rearrangement joins TRBV19 to TRBJ1-2; no firm D call. The CDR3 is 13 residues long. The germline V gene encodes CDR1 LNHDA and CDR2 SQIVND (reference sequence). Deletions cut 1 base from V and 8 bases from J, with 11 bases between. Here the CDR3 DNA reads TGTGCCAGTAGTATAGCACAGATTCAAGGCTACACCTTC. Translation: CASSIAQIQGYTF.

CDR3 in amino acids: CAWARDREAFF. As DNA, the CDR3 is TGTGCCTGGGCCCGGGACAGGGAAGCTTTCTTT. J is TRBJ1-1 and V is TRBV30, with 8 bases matching TRBD1. The CDR3 is made up of 11 amino acids. Per germline, CDR1 GTSNPN and CDR2 SVGIG (reference sequence). Trimming removed 5 bases from V and 8 bases from J; junction bases left unmatched: 4.

This clone occurred many times. As DNA, the CDR3 is TGTGCCACGGCAGCAATGGGGACTAGCGAGGACATTCAGTACTTC. This gives the protein CATAAMGTSEDIQYF. This chain joins TRBV7-3 and TRBJ2-4, with TRBD2 matching over 10 bases. The V gene end was trimmed by 10 bases and the J gene end by 8 bases; junction bases not matched to a gene: 14. CDR1 and CDR2 from the germline V gene are SGHTA and FQGTGA. The CDR3 has 15 residues.

The V call is TRBV15, the J call TRBJ2-7; possible D gene TRBD1, 6 bases. Germline V gene data show CDR1 as LNHNV and CDR2 as YYDKDF (reference sequence). V was trimmed by 6 bases and J by 0 bases, leaving 18 bases between them. This CDR3 has 16 amino acids. CDR3 DNA: TGTGCCACCAGTCCAGCCAGGGGTACCCTCTCCTACGAGCAGTACTTC. This codes for CATSPARGTLSYEQYF. Filled out from reference TRBV15 and TRBJ2-7, the complete variable domain reads DAMVIQNPRYQVTQFGKPVTLSCSQTLNHNVMYWYQQKSSQAPKLLFHYYDKDFNNEADTPDNFQSRRPNTSFCFLDIRSPGLGDTAMYLCATSPARGTLSYEQYFGPGTRLTVT.

The chain carries TRBV5-6 and TRBJ2-5; D is perhaps TRBD2 (6 bases). CDR1 and CDR2 from the germline V gene are SGHDT and YYEEEE. The V gene lost 7 bases and the J gene lost 2 bases, with 9 bases spanning the gap. The CDR3 sequence is 12 residues long. This CDR3 reads CASGTEQETQYF. The CDR3 region has the DNA TGTGCCAGCGGGACTGAGCAAGAGACCCAGTACTTC. Combining the CDR3 with reference TRBV5-6 and TRBJ2-5 gives the whole variable domain DAGVTQSPTHLIKTRGQQVTLRCSPKSGHDTVSWYQQALGQGPQFIFQYYEEEERQRGNFPDRFSGHQFPNYSSELNVNALLLGDSALYLCASGTEQETQYFGPGTRLLVL.

V and J are TRBV28 and TRBJ1-6; the D gene is possibly TRBD1 (5 bases). Germline V gene sequence: CDR1 MDHEN, CDR2 SYDVKM. Trimming took off 8 bases at V and 7 bases at J, with 12 bases between the two ends. This CDR3 is built from 13 residues. CDR3 in DNA: TGTGCCAGCTGGCGGCAGGGAAATTCACCCCTCCACTTT. Protein product: CASWRQGNSPLHF.

This clone was observed a single time. The rearrangement joins TRBV12-3 or TRBV12-4 to TRBJ2-3; D not certain. V lost 3 bases to trimming and J lost 2 bases, with 6 bases between them. The CDR3 spans 13 residues. The chain's CDR3 is CASSFGITDTQYF. In DNA form, the CDR3 reads TGTGCCAGCAGTTTTGGCATCACAGATACGCAGTATTTT.

In this sample, this clone turned up a few times. V and J are TRBV5-4 and TRBJ2-1; 7 nucleotides align to TRBD1. Germline-derived CDR1 and CDR2 are SGHNT and YYREEE (reference sequence). The CDR3 extends over 13 amino acids. J was trimmed by 5 bases and V by 3 bases; bases with no gene match: 2. CDR3 amino acids: CASSSTGNNEQFF. The CDR3 DNA reads TGTGCCAGCAGCTCGACAGGGAACAATGAGCAGTTCTTC.

This chain joins TRBV5-1 and TRBJ1-5; possibly TRBD1 for D (6 bases). This CDR3 is 15 amino acids long. The germline V gene has CDR1 SGHRS and CDR2 YFSETQ. V dropped 4 bases and J dropped 4 bases, with 15 bases sitting between them. The CDR3 loop reads CASSEQGSGNQPQHF. The CDR3 DNA reads as TGCGCCAGCAGCGAACAGGGTTCGGGAAATCAGCCCCAGCATTTT.